This T cell receptor (beta chain) derives from a study of blood T cell repertoires in COVID-19. Study summary: Sources were T cells, B-cell-depleted T cells, or PBMCs; the material itself was cDNA or gDNA.

Adults between about 18 and 95 years of age took part from under 30 US areas. Donors were grouped by their self-reported clinical history. Original processing methods: Scientists estimated how many nucleated cells there were by amplifying reference gene primers. Clones were sequenced by immunoSEQ multiplex PCR, and TCRdb holds only the in-frame ones, with some missing. V and J calls and clone size are those listed in that table; D and trimming were worked out from the DNA. The sample carries 200,000 to 300,000 clones, approximately 86% recorded once. V was pared by 8 bases and J by 0 bases, with 11 bases between. Germline CDR1 and CDR2: SNHLY and FYNNEI. CDR3 length: 14 residues.

This sequence joins TRBV2 and TRBJ1-3; D is unresolved. The sequenced material came from PBMCs or T cells enriched from blood (not recorded which). This sequence was found in a woman between 35 and 50 years old with acute COVID-19. The CDR3: CASPLGDSGNTIYF. In nucleotides, the CDR3 is TGTGCCAGCCCTCTCGGGGACTCTGGAAACACCATATATTTT.